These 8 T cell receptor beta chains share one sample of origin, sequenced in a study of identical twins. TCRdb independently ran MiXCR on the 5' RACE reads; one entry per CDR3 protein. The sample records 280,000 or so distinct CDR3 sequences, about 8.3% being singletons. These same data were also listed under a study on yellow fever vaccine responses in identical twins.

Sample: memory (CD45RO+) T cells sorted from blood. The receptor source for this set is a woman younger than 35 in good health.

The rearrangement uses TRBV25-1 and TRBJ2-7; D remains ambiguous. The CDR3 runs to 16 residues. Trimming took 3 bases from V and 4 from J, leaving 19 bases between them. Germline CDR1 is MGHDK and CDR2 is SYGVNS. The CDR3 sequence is CASSDPAQEKPYEQYF. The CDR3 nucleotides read TGTGCCAGCAGTGACCCCGCTCAGGAGAAACCGTACGAGCAGTACTTC.

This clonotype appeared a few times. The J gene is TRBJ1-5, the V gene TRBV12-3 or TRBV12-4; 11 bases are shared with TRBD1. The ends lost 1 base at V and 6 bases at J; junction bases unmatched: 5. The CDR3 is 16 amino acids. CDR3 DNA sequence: TGTGCCAGCAGTTTAGGCAGGACAGGGGGCCGTCAGCCCCAGCATTTT. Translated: CASSLGRTGGRQPQHF.

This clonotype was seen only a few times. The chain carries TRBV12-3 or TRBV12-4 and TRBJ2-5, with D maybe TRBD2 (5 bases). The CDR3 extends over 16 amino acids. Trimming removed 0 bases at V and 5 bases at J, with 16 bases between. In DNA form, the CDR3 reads TGTGCCAGCAGTTTAGCGCGAGGAGGCTTGGAGGAGACCCAGTACTTC. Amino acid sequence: CASSLARGGLEETQYF.

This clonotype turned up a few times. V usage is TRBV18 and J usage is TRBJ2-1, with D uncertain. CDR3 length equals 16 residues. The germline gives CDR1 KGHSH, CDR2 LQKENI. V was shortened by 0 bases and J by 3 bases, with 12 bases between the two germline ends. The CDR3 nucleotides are TGTGCCAGCTCACCACCAAATCTGGGATACTACAATGAGCAGTTCTTC. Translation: CASSPPNLGYYNEQFF.

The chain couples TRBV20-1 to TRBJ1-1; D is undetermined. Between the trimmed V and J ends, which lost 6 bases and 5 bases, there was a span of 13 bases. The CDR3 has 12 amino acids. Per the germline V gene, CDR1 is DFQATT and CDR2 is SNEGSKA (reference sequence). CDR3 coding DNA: TGCAGTGCCGGAGGCGGACGGACTGAAGCTTTCTTT. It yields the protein CSAGGGRTEAFF.

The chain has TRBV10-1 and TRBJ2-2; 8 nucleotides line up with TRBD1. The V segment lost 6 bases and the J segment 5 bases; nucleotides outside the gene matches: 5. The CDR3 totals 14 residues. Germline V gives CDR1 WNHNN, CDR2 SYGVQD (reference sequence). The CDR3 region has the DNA TGCGCCAGCAGCGGACAGGGATGGACCGGGGAGCTGTTTTTT. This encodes CASSGQGWTGELFF.

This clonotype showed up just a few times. In DNA form, the CDR3 reads TGTGCCACCAGCAGGGGTAGGGACCAGCCCCAGCATTTT. Protein sequence: CATSRGRDQPQHF. V gene TRBV15 combines with J gene TRBJ1-5; a possible D gene is TRBD1 (5 bases). The CDR3 consists of 13 residues. V was pared by 3 bases and J by 7 bases, with 10 bases between. The germline gives CDR1 LNHNV, CDR2 YYDKDF (reference sequence).

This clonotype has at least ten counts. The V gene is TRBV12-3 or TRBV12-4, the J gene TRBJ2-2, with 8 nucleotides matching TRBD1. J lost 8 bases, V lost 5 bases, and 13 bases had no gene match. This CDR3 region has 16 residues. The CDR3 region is CASSRPGGRVLGELFF. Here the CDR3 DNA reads TGTGCCAGCAGTCGCCCAGGGGGCCGGGTATTGGGGGAGCTGTTTTTT.